These 22 T cell receptor beta chains share one sample of origin, sequenced in a study of CD8 T cells in ankylosing spondylitis. Notes on the study in general: About 8 highly homologous variants made up a TCR beta motif, and this motif appeared characteristic of ankylosing spondylitis blood.

TCRdb re-derived calls from the 5' RACE reads in MiXCR, one entry per CDR3 protein. Among roughly 670,000 distinct CDR3 sequences listed, roughly 19% were seen once. The antigens for these receptors are not known. The sequencing sample was made of blood, either unsorted or a sorted T cell fraction (not recorded which). The receptor set was obtained from a male donor with ankylosing spondylitis.

The rearrangement links TRBV7-2 to TRBJ2-7; TRBD2 might be the D (6 bases). V gave up 5 bases and J gave up 0 bases, with 17 bases separating them. CDR3 length: 16 residues. Germline CDR1 reads SGHTA; CDR2 reads FQGNSA. The CDR3 coding sequence is TGTGCCAGCAGCCCACCTAGGAGGGCAGGCTCCTACGAGCAGTACTTC. This translates into CASSPPRRAGSYEQYF.

The chain uses TRBV18 and TRBJ2-7; 8 bases line up with TRBD2. Germline assignment: CDR1 KGHSH and CDR2 LQKENI. The CDR3 has 18 residues. After removal of 3 bases from V and 5 bases from J, the junction contained 18 bases not matched to a gene. CDR3 DNA sequence: TGTGCCAGCTCACCGGGACTAGGAGGAGGGCCGTCGGAGGACGAGCAGTACTTC. Translating it yields CASSPGLGGGPSEDEQYF. The complete variable domain, with remaining parts taken from reference TRBV18 and TRBJ2-7, reads NAGVMQNPRHLVRRRGQEARLRCSPMKGHSHVYWYRQLPEEGLKFMVYLQKENIIDESGMPKERFSAEFPKEGPSILRIQQVVRGDSAAYFCASSPGLGGGPSEDEQYFGPGTRLTVT.

This chain uses TRBV9 with TRBJ1-2; D may be TRBD1 (6 bases). Germline V CDR1 and CDR2: SGDLS, YYNGEE. The CDR3 is 14 residues long. The germline V and J ends were trimmed by 1 base and 5 bases, with 12 bases remaining between them. CDR3 in amino acids: CASSVRDTRYGYTF. As DNA, the CDR3 is TGTGCCAGCAGCGTAAGGGACACTAGATATGGCTACACCTTC. Using reference TRBV9 and TRBJ1-2 for the parts outside the CDR3, the full variable domain is DSGVTQTPKHLITATGQRVTLRCSPRSGDLSVYWYQQSLDQGLQFLIQYYNGEERAKGNILERFSAQQFPDLHSELNLSSLELGDSALYFCASSVRDTRYGYTFGSGTRLTVV.

This clonotype has ten or more counts. This chain connects TRBV6-5 to TRBJ2-1; D gene unclear. This CDR3 comprises 15 residues. Trimming shortened V by 2 bases and J by 0 bases, and 8 bases separated the two germline ends. Germline V lookup: CDR1 MNHEY, CDR2 SVGAGI. CDR3 residues: CASSYHPSSYNEQFF. DNA for the CDR3: TGTGCCAGCAGTTACCACCCCAGCTCCTACAATGAGCAGTTCTTC.

The chain is built from TRBV5-6 and TRBJ2-7; TRBD1 is a possible D gene (7 bases). Trimming pared 4 bases from V and 7 bases from J, leaving 15 bases between. Germline values: CDR1 SGHDT, CDR2 YYEEEE. This CDR3 spans 13 amino acids. CDR3 residues: CASSITGAGEQYF. The DNA for the CDR3 is TGTGCCAGCAGCATAACAGGGGCGGGAGAGCAGTACTTC.

This clonotype came up a few times. The J gene is TRBJ1-2, the V gene TRBV29-1; TRBD1 might be the D (5 bases). The V and J ends lost 0 bases and 5 bases respectively, with 10 bases between them. The CDR3 consists of 13 residues. Germline V lookup: CDR1 SQVTM, CDR2 ANQGSEA. The CDR3 DNA reads TGCAGCGTTGAAGACATCGACAGTTATGGCTACACCTTC. Translating it yields CSVEDIDSYGYTF.

The chain uses TRBV5-6 and TRBJ1-1, with a tentative D call TRBD1 (5 bases). The CDR3 runs 14 residues. Germline CDR1 reads SGHDT; CDR2 reads YYEEEE. Trimming removed 4 bases from V and 1 base from J, with 11 bases in between. The CDR3 reads CASSMGRTNTEAFF. The CDR3 DNA sequence: TGTGCCAGCAGCATGGGACGGACGAACACTGAAGCTTTCTTT.

The chain joins TRBV20-1 to TRBJ2-1; the D gene is possibly TRBD2 (5 bases). CDR1 and CDR2 from the germline V gene are DFQATT and SNEGSKA (reference sequence). The CDR3 length is 12 residues. The V end lost 0 bases, the J end lost 9 bases, and 9 bases lay between the germline ends. CDR3 amino acids: CSARDPAGEQFF. Here the CDR3 DNA reads TGCAGTGCTAGAGACCCCGCGGGTGAGCAGTTCTTC.

This chain uses TRBV9 with TRBJ2-5; D gene ambiguous. Per the germline V gene, CDR1 is SGDLS and CDR2 is YYNGEE. CDR3 length: 14 residues. V gave up 0 bases and J gave up 6 bases, with 12 bases separating them. The CDR3 loop is CASSVVLSMKTQYF. CDR3 bases: TGTGCCAGCAGCGTAGTGCTTAGCATGAAGACCCAGTACTTC.

The V gene is TRBV20-1, the J gene TRBJ2-5, with D possibly TRBD2 on 7 matching bases. Between the trimmed V and J ends, which lost 6 bases and 2 bases, there was a span of 16 bases. Germline CDR1 DFQATT, CDR2 SNEGSKA (reference sequence). The CDR3 contains 14 residues. In DNA, the CDR3 is TGCAGTGCCGTACAAGGGGGGGCGCAAGAGACCCAGTACTTC. Translated, it gives CSAVQGGAQETQYF.

The rearrangement uses TRBV27 and TRBJ2-1; no clear D gene. The V end was cut by 4 bases, the J end by 4 bases, with 11 bases between. Germline lookup yields CDR1 MNHEY and CDR2 SMNVEV (reference sequence). The CDR3 totals 14 residues. The CDR3 reads CASSSELAYNEQFF. In DNA, the CDR3 is TGTGCCAGCAGTTCTGAGCTGGCATACAATGAGCAGTTCTTC.

This rearrangement joins TRBV27 to TRBJ2-1; TRBD2 matches at 10 bases. This CDR3 spans 16 amino acids. Trimming cost V 10 bases and J 10 bases; bases outside gene matches: 19. CDR1 and CDR2 from the germline V gene are MNHEY and SMNVEV (reference sequence). This chain's CDR3 is CATTPGRLAGVNEQFF. CDR3 DNA sequence: TGTGCCACCACTCCGGGAAGGCTAGCGGGAGTAAACGAGCAGTTCTTC.

The V and J genes are TRBV3-1 and TRBJ2-7, with 7 bases matching TRBD1. Germline trimming cut 5 bases from V and 3 bases from J; bases unmatched to any gene: 7. Germline V gives CDR1 LGHDT, CDR2 YNNKEL (reference sequence). The CDR3 covers 14 residues. The CDR3, as DNA: TGTGCCAGCAGCTTCACGACAGGGTTCTACGAGCAGTACTTC. Translating it yields CASSFTTGFYEQYF.

This clonotype was recorded a few times. The V call is TRBV11-2, the J call TRBJ1-2; the match to TRBD1 covers 7 bases. This CDR3 is built from 11 residues. With V trimmed by 5 bases and J by 14 bases, 8 bases remained unmatched. The V gene's germline CDR1 is SGHAT and CDR2 FQNNGV. As DNA, the CDR3 is TGTGCCAGCAGCCGCTCCGGACAGGCTACCTTC. Amino acids: CASSRSGQATF.

V usage is TRBV12-3 or TRBV12-4 and J usage is TRBJ2-7; 9 bases agree with TRBD1. With 6 bases clipped from V and 5 bases from J, the junction kept 8 bases outside the gene matches. This CDR3 spans 14 amino acids. The CDR3, as DNA: TGTGCCAGCAGATCCGGGACAGGGCCCAACGAGCAGTACTTC. Protein product: CASRSGTGPNEQYF.

Only a few counts were recorded for this clonotype. J is TRBJ2-6 and V is TRBV6-5; a possible D gene is TRBD2 (5 bases). V was pared by 2 bases and J by 0 bases, with 8 bases between. In germline, CDR1 is MNHEY, CDR2 SVGAGI. The CDR3 sequence is 16 residues long. CDR3 protein: CASSYEGSSGANVLTF. The CDR3 DNA reads TGTGCCAGCAGTTACGAGGGCAGCTCTGGGGCCAACGTCCTGACTTTC.

This clonotype was counted between two and nine times. This chain links TRBV5-1 with TRBJ1-1, with TRBD1 matching 10 bases. The CDR3 sequence is 15 residues long. Trimming took 4 bases from V and 6 from J; bases not matched to a gene: 9. Germline V lookup: CDR1 SGHRS, CDR2 YFSETQ. The CDR3 nucleotides read TGCGCCAGCAGCGCGGGACAGGGGAGAACCTCTGAAGCTTTCTTT. Its translation: CASSAGQGRTSEAFF.

Many counts were recorded for this clonotype. The CDR3, as DNA: TGTGCCAGCAGTTTGAGCGTGGGGAACACCGGGGAGCTGTTTTTT. Translation: CASSLSVGNTGELFF. The J gene is TRBJ2-2, the V gene TRBV12-3 or TRBV12-4; D is unclear. Trimming shortened V by 3 bases and J by 1 base, and 9 bases separated the two germline ends. The CDR3 contains 15 residues.

CDR3 coding DNA: TGTGCCAGCAGCTTAACTAGCGGCTCCGAGCAGTACTTC. Translation: CASSLTSGSEQYF. The chain has TRBV7-9 and TRBJ2-7; 8 positions match TRBD2. This CDR3 region has 13 residues. J gave up 6 bases and V 2 bases, and 3 bases lay outside the gene matches. CDR1 is SEHNR and CDR2 is FQNEAQ in the germline V gene (reference sequence).

This clonotype was observed a handful of times. The chain has TRBV7-9 and TRBJ2-1, with a possible D match to TRBD2 (5 bases). The CDR3 length is 12 residues. Germline values: CDR1 SEHNR, CDR2 FQNEAQ (reference sequence). V lost 11 bases and J 4 bases, leaving 12 bases between the germline ends. CDR3 DNA: TGTGCCCTGGCTAGCTCTTACAATGAGCAGTTCTTC. Protein product: CALASSYNEQFF.

This clonotype has just one count. The chain recombines TRBV6-2 or TRBV6-3 with TRBJ1-4, with D possibly matching TRBD1 (5 bases). Trimming took off 6 bases at V and 7 bases at J, with 15 bases between the two ends. The CDR3 contains 14 residues. In germline, CDR1 is MNHEY, CDR2 SVGEGT. In DNA, the CDR3 is TGTGCCAGCAGCCGCACAGGCGTCGTTGAAAAACTGTTTTTT. Residues: CASSRTGVVEKLFF.

The sample holds a few counts of this clonotype. The chain recombines TRBV24-1 with TRBJ2-3; TRBD1 agrees at 9 bases. CDR1 is KGHDR and CDR2 is SFDVKD in the germline V gene. The V gene end was trimmed by 3 bases and the J gene end by 5 bases; junction bases not matched to a gene: 5. This CDR3 comprises 15 residues. DNA of the CDR3: TGTGCCACCAGTGATCCGACAGGGGGAGGAGATACGCAGTATTTT. It yields the protein CATSDPTGGGDTQYF.